These 2 T cell receptor beta chains originate from one sample sequenced in a study of technical replicates of blood from several donors. Sequencing was performed with immunoSEQ multiplex PCR; in TCRdb, only in-frame clones are kept and a portion is missing. The sample has tens of thousands of clones, about 90% seen once. Sequenced input: PBMCs. The receptor source for this set is a human donor in good health. Some clones in this sample may be carry-over from other donors' samples.

The V gene is TRBV11-1, the J gene TRBJ2-2; D perhaps matches TRBD2 (6 bases). Trimming took off 6 bases at V and 6 bases at J, with 14 bases between the two ends. CDR1 and CDR2 (germline): SGHAT, FQDESV (reference sequence). The CDR3 totals 14 residues. The CDR3 bases are TGTGCCAGCAGTCGTAGGAGGGCACCCGGGGAGCTGTTTTTT. Its protein product is CASSRRRAPGELFF.

The rearrangement joins TRBV6-4 to TRBJ2-7; 8 bases line up with TRBD2. The CDR3 spans 16 residues. CDR1 is MRHNA and CDR2 is SNTAGT in the germline V gene. J gave up 1 base and V 2 bases, and 7 bases lay outside the gene matches. The CDR3 protein is CASSDVLAVVSYEQYF. DNA for the CDR3: TGTGCCAGCAGTGACGTACTAGCGGTCGTGTCCTACGAGCAGTACTTC.